A selection of T cell receptor beta chains follows, all from one sample in a study of T cell repertoires in cytomegalovirus infection. TCRdb reanalysed the reads using MiXCR and keeps one entry per CDR3 protein. The sample shows more than 140,000 distinct CDR3 sequences, approximately 5.9% of them seen only once. Sequenced input: PBMCs. These TCRs come from a human donor in good health (CMV status not recorded). Some clones in this sample may be carry-over from other donors' samples. CDR3s include the opening cysteine and the closing phenylalanine or tryptophan. D genes are given only for firm matches. The listing skips clone size in some rows; elsewhere it reads once, few, many or a size class.

>TRBD1|few|TRBV12-3/TRBV12-4|TRBJ1-2
TGTGCCAGCAGCTCCACTTTTCCCGGACAGGGCGGCTATGGCTACACCTTC
CASSSTFPGQGGYGYTF
>TRBD1|few|TRBV20-1|TRBJ2-5
TGCAGTGCTACCGGGACAGGGCCCGTGGAGACCCAGTACTTC
CSATGTGPVETQYF
>TRBD2|NA|TRBV6-2/TRBV6-3|TRBJ2-1
TGTGCCAGCAGTCAAAGCGGGGGGTCCAATGAGCAGTTCTTC
CASSQSGGSNEQFF
>NA|NA|TRBV15|TRBJ1-2
TGTGCCACCAGCAGTCCCGGACTTAACTATGGCTACACCTTC
CATSSPGLNYGYTF
>TRBD2|many|TRBV20-1|TRBJ2-5
TGCAGTGCGATTAGCGGGGGACTACAAGAGACCCAGTACTTC
CSAISGGLQETQYF
>NA|many|TRBV7-2|TRBJ2-7
TGTGCCAGCAGCGCCGGTCCCGCAACCAGATACGAGCAGTACTTC
CASSAGPATRYEQYF
>TRBD1|NA|TRBV20-1|TRBJ1-6
TGCAGTGCTAGAGGAATACAGGGGGAAGAGGCCCTCCACTTT
CSARGIQGEEALHF
>TRBD2|few|TRBV4-3|TRBJ2-7
TGCGCCAGCAGCCAAACCGACGAACCGGGGAGGGTGTTGTACTTC
CASSQTDEPGRVLYF
>TRBD1|many|TRBV6-5|TRBJ1-1
TGTGCCAGCAGTGACGACAGGGGGCTAGACATCGAAGCTTTCTTT
CASSDDRGLDIEAFF
>NA|NA|TRBV6-4|TRBJ2-1
TGTGCCAGCAGTGGGACAGCGTACAATGAGCAGTTCTTC
CASSGTAYNEQFF
>NA|few|TRBV5-6|TRBJ1-6
TGTGCCAGCAGCTTGGAAGGGTGGAATTCACCCCTCCACTTT
CASSLEGWNSPLHF
>NA|many|TRBV7-2|TRBJ1-1
TGTGCCAGCAGCTTAGAAGGGAGTTGGACTGAAGCTTTCTTT
CASSLEGSWTEAFF
>TRBD2|few|TRBV10-3|TRBJ2-3
TGTGCCATCAGTGAAGTAGCGGGGAGACATACGCAGTATTTT
CAISEVAGRHTQYF
>NA|many|TRBV20-1|TRBJ1-2
TGCAGTGCTAGAGCGGACGGGACAACTGTAAACTATGGCTACACCTTC
CSARADGTTVNYGYTF
>TRBD1|NA|TRBV5-1|TRBJ2-1
TGCGCCAGCAGCCCGGGACAGGGGGTCTACAATGAGCAGTTCTTC
CASSPGQGVYNEQFF
>NA|few|TRBV28|TRBJ1-6
TGTGCCAGCAGTTTAGGGGCCGAGGGTTCACCCCTCCACTTT
CASSLGAEGSPLHF
>NA|many|TRBV5-1|TRBJ1-4
TGCGCCAGCAGCTTGTATGTGGGGGAAAAACTGTTTTTT
CASSLYVGEKLFF
>TRBD1|many|TRBV7-9|TRBJ1-1
TGTGCCAGCAGACCTACAGGGGGAAGTACTGAAGCTTTCTTT
CASRPTGGSTEAFF
>NA|many|TRBV7-2|TRBJ1-1
TGTGCCAGCAGCTGGGGGAACACTGAAGCTTTCTTT
CASSWGNTEAFF
>NA|few|TRBV20-1|TRBJ2-7
TGCAGTGCCCTGGGGGATAGGGTAGAATACGAGCAGTACTTC
CSALGDRVEYEQYF
>TRBD1|NA|TRBV28|TRBJ2-7
TGTGCCAGCAGTTCGACGTCCGGGACAGGCTCCTTCCTCGAGCAGTACTTC
CASSSTSGTGSFLEQYF
>NA|many|TRBV12-3/TRBV12-4|TRBJ1-5
TGTGCCAGCAGTTTAAACAACGGGGGTCAGCCCCAGCATTTT
CASSLNNGGQPQHF
>TRBD1|many|TRBV6-2/TRBV6-3|TRBJ1-1
TGTGCCAGCAGTTCCGCTGGACAGGGTAACACTGAAGCTTTCTTT
CASSSAGQGNTEAFF
>NA|few|TRBV29-1|TRBJ1-2
TGCAGCGTGGCCAAAGACTATGGCTACACCTTC
CSVAKDYGYTF
>NA|many|TRBV5-1|TRBJ2-3
TGCGCCAGCAGCTTGGATCCGGGACGGAGCACAGATACGCAGTATTTT
CASSLDPGRSTDTQYF
>TRBD1|many|TRBV7-8|TRBJ1-2
TGTGCCAGCAGCCAGCAGACAGGGGATGGCTACACCTTC
CASSQQTGDGYTF
>NA|many|TRBV7-2|TRBJ2-7
TGTGCCAGCAGCTTAGTAGCAGGAAGAACAAGTACCTACGAGCAGTACTTC
CASSLVAGRTSTYEQYF
>TRBD2|many|TRBV7-2|TRBJ2-3
TGTGCCAGCAGCTTAATACCGGGGGGGATGGGGGATACGCAGTATTTT
CASSLIPGGMGDTQYF
>NA|many|TRBV7-2|TRBJ2-3
TGTGCCAGCGGGGGCCCCACAACAGATACGCAGTATTTT
CASGGPTTDTQYF
>NA|many|TRBV7-2|TRBJ1-5
TGTGCCAGCAGCTTAGTCGTAGGCAATCAGCCCCAGCATTTT
CASSLVVGNQPQHF
>NA|many|TRBV7-2|TRBJ1-5
TGTGCCAGCAGCCTCGGGGGAAATGCCGGGAAGCCCCAGCATTTT
CASSLGGNAGKPQHF
>TRBD2|many|TRBV7-2|TRBJ2-5
TGTGCCAGCAGCCGTCCGGGACTACCTACGCAAGAGACCCAGTACTTC
CASSRPGLPTQETQYF
>NA|NA|TRBV27|TRBJ1-1
TGTGCCAGCAGTTTAACCCCCCCTGTGGCTTTCTTT
CASSLTPPVAFF
>TRBD2|many|TRBV7-3|TRBJ2-1
TGTGCCAGCAGAGCCGGGGGGGGTGAGCAGTTCTTC
CASRAGGGEQFF
>TRBD1|few|TRBV11-2|TRBJ1-3
TGTGCCAGCAGGCGATCGACAGGGGCCTCTGGAAACACCATATATTTT
CASRRSTGASGNTIYF
>TRBD2|many|TRBV28|TRBJ2-5
TGTGCCAGCAGTTCCACGGGGGGGCAAGAGACCCAGTACTTC
CASSSTGGQETQYF
>NA|many|TRBV14|TRBJ1-3
TGTGCCAGCAGCCAAGACGCGGGGTCCAGCTCTGGAAACACCATATATTTT
CASSQDAGSSSGNTIYF
>TRBD1|many|TRBV12-3/TRBV12-4|TRBJ1-4
TGTGCCAGCAGTCGTTACAGGGGTGAAAAACTGTTTTTT
CASSRYRGEKLFF
>NA|many|TRBV15|TRBJ1-1
TGTGCCACCAGCTTCCAGGTCCTAGGAAACACTGAAGCTTTCTTT
CATSFQVLGNTEAFF
>NA|few|TRBV20-1|TRBJ1-2
TGCAGTGCTCCCGGGATTAACTATGGCTACACCTTC
CSAPGINYGYTF
>NA|many|TRBV28|TRBJ2-3
TGTGCCAGCAGTCCCGTCTACCGGGGGTTAAGCACAGATACGCAGTATTTT
CASSPVYRGLSTDTQYF
>TRBD1|few|TRBV20-1|TRBJ1-5
TGCAGTGCGACCCAGGGGGCAGATAGCAATCAGCCCCAGCATTTT
CSATQGADSNQPQHF
>TRBD2|many|TRBV7-2|TRBJ2-5
TGTGCCAGCAGCTTAAGTTTTACGGGGGGACAAGAGACCCAGTACTTC
CASSLSFTGGQETQYF
>NA|NA|TRBV7-6|TRBJ2-3
TGTGCCAGCAGCTTACTCCTGGGGTCTGGGGATACGCAGTATTTT
CASSLLLGSGDTQYF
>NA|many|TRBV7-2|TRBJ2-5
TGTGCCAGCAGCCGGGTCCAAGAGACCCAGTACTTC
CASSRVQETQYF